The 10 T cell receptor beta chains presented below share a single source sample, sequenced in a study of blood T cell repertoires in COVID-19. Data came from immunoSEQ multiplex PCR; TCRdb stores just in-frame clones and leaves some out. The sample consists of fewer than 90,000 clones, 65% to 85% of them appearing once. Sample: peripheral blood. The source of these receptors is a man between 60 and 75 years old with COVID-19, enrolled during active disease.

The V and J genes are TRBV12-5 and TRBJ2-3, with D tentatively TRBD1 (5 bases). Germline CDR1 reads LGHNT; CDR2 reads FRNRAP. The CDR3 runs 17 residues. Trimming stripped 3 bases from V and 5 bases from J, with 21 bases between. The CDR3 DNA is TGTGCTAGTGGTTTTTCCACGGACCAGGGATTTTTAGATACGCAGTATTTT. This encodes CASGFSTDQGFLDTQYF.

This clone turned up a few times. The V and J genes are TRBV27 and TRBJ2-5; the D gene is possibly TRBD2 (6 bases). The germline V gene encodes CDR1 MNHEY and CDR2 SMNVEV (reference sequence). V lost 5 bases to trimming and J lost 4 bases, with 14 bases between them. The CDR3 runs 14 residues. CDR3 sequence reads: CASSPTVGGETQYF. CDR3 sequence (DNA): TGTGCCAGCAGTCCAACAGTGGGGGGAGAGACCCAGTACTTC.

This clone was counted between two and nine times. The same CDR3 can be traced to other DNA sequences in this sample. V usage is TRBV12-5 and J usage is TRBJ2-7; the D gene is possibly TRBD1 (6 bases). V lost 3 bases and J lost 5, with 8 bases in between. Germline assignment: CDR1 LGHNT and CDR2 FRNRAP. The CDR3 is 12 residues long. The DNA for the CDR3 is TGTGCTAGTGGTTTAGGGGGAGACGAGCAGTACTTC. Translating it yields CASGLGGDEQYF.

The chain uses TRBV7-9 and TRBJ1-5; a weak D match, TRBD1 (5 bases). CDR1 SEHNR and CDR2 FQNEAQ come from the germline V gene (reference sequence). This CDR3 region has 13 residues. With 2 bases removed from V and 5 bases from J, the gap between germline ends came to 7 bases. This chain's CDR3 is CASSLSGDQPQHF. CDR3 DNA sequence: TGTGCCAGCAGCTTATCGGGGGATCAGCCCCAGCATTTT.

The V call is TRBV18, the J call TRBJ2-2; D remains unclear. The CDR3 length is 12 residues. Germline CDR1 and CDR2: KGHSH and LQKENI. Trimming removed 3 bases at V and 6 bases at J, with 5 bases between. CDR3 DNA: TGTGCCAGCTCACCGCGTTCCGGGGAGCTGTTTTTT. Translating it yields CASSPRSGELFF.

The gene calls are TRBV19 and TRBJ2-7; TRBD2 is a possible D gene (5 bases). This CDR3 is built from 11 residues. V lost 9 bases and J lost 6, with 12 bases in between. Germline V CDR1 and CDR2: LNHDA, SQIVND (reference sequence). The CDR3 nucleotides read TGTGCCAGCTCAACCCGGGGCGAGCAGTACTTC. Its translation is CASSTRGEQYF.

Here the CDR3 DNA reads TGTGCCTGGAGCCAGGGGGAGGCAAGCAATCAGCCCCAGCATTTT. Translation gives CAWSQGEASNQPQHF. This chain joins TRBV30 and TRBJ1-5, with TRBD1 matching 7 bases. The germline gives CDR1 GTSNPN, CDR2 SVGIG (reference sequence). CDR3 length: 15 amino acids. V shed 3 bases, J shed 1 base, and the junction held 6 bases outside the gene matches.

This clone came up a few times. CDR3 sequence (DNA): TGTGCCAGCAGTTACTTGGCTTACGAGCAGTACTTC. It codes for CASSYLAYEQYF. The chain is built from TRBV6-2 or TRBV6-3 and TRBJ2-7; D gene ambiguous. Trimming cost V 1 base and J 4 bases, with 5 bases left between them. Germline V lookup: CDR1 MNHEY, CDR2 SVGEGT. This CDR3 is 12 amino acids long.

This chain links TRBV5-6 with TRBJ2-2, with TRBD2 as a possible D gene (6 bases). Germline values: CDR1 SGHDT, CDR2 YYEEEE. V was cut by 5 bases and J by 5 bases, with 10 bases left in between. CDR3 length: 13 amino acids. This chain's CDR3 is CASSYRETGELFF. The CDR3 DNA reads as TGTGCCAGCAGTTATCGGGAGACCGGGGAGCTGTTTTTT.

This chain links TRBV6-5 with TRBJ2-7; tentatively, D is TRBD1 (5 bases). This CDR3 contains 14 residues. Germline CDR1 is MNHEY and CDR2 is SVGAGI. Trimming left V 2 bases short and J 0 bases short, with 8 bases between. Here the CDR3 reads CASSYDSRSYEQYF. The CDR3 DNA reads as TGTGCCAGCAGTTACGACAGTCGCTCCTACGAGCAGTACTTC.